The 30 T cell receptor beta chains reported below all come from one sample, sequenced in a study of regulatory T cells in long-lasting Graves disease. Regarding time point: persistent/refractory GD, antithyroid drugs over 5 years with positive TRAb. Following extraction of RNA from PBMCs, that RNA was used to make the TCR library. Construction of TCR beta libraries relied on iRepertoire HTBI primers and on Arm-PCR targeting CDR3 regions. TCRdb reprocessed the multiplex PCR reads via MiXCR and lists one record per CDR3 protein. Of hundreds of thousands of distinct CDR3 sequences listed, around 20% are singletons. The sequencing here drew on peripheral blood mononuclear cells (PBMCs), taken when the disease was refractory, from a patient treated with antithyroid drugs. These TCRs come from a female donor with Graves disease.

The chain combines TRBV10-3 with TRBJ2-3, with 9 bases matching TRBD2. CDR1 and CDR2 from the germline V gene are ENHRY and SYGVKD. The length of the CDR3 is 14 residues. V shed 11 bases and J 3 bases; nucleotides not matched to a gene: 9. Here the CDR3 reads CAVYSGSWTDTQYF. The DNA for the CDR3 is TGTGCCGTCTATAGCGGGAGTTGGACAGATACGCAGTATTTT.

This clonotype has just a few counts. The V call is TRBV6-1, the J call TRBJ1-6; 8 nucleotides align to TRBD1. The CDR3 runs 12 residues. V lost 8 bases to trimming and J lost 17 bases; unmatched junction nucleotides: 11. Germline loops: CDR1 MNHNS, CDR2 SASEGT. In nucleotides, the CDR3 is TGTGCCAGCCGGGACAGGCAGTTGGGGGTCCACTTT. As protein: CASRDRQLGVHF.

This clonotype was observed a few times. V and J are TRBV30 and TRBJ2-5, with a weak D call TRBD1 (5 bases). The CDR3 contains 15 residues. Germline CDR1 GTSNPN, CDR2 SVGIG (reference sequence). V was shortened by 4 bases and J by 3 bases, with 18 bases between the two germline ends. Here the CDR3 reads CAWNSQGQGEETQYF. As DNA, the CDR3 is TGTGCCTGGAATAGTCAAGGGCAGGGCGAAGAGACCCAGTACTTC.

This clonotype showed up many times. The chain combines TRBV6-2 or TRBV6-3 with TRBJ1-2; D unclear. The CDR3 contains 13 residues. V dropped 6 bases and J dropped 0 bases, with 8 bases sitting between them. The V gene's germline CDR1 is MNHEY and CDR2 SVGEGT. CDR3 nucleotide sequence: TGTGCCAGCAGAATAACGGCTAACTATGGCTACACCTTC. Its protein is CASRITANYGYTF.

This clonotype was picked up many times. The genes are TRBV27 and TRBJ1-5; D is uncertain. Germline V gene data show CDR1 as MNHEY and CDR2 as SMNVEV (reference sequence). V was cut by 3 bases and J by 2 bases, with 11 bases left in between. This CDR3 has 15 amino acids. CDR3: CASSLNGVGNQPQHF. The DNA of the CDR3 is TGTGCCAGCAGTTTGAACGGGGTTGGCAATCAGCCCCAGCATTTT.

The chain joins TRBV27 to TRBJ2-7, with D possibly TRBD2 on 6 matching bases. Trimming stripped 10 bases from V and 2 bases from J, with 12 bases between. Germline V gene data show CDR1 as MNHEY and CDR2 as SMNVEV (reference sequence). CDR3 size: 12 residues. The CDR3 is CATAGYTYEQYF. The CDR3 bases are TGTGCCACCGCGGGATATACCTACGAGCAGTACTTC.

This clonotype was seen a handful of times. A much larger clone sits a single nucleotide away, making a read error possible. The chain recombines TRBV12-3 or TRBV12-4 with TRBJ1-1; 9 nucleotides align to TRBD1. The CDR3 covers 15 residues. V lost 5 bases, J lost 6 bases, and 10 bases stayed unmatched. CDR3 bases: TGTGCCAGCAGTCGACAGGGGGGCAAAGGCGCTGAAGCTTTCTTT. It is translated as CASSRQGGKGAEAFF.

CDR3 protein: CSASVAGGTDTQYF. In DNA, the CDR3 is TGCAGTGCTAGTGTAGCGGGGGGCACAGATACGCAGTATTTT. The chain uses TRBV20-1 and TRBJ2-3; TRBD2 matches 9 bases. The V and J ends lost 3 bases and 1 base, in that order; junction bases with no gene match: 2. Germline CDR1 reads DFQATT; CDR2 reads SNEGSKA (reference sequence). The CDR3 has 14 amino acids.

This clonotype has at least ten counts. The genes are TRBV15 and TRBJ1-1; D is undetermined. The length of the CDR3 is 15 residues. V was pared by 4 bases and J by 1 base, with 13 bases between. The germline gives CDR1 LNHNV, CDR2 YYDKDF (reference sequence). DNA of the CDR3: TGTGCCACCAGCACAACTGACCTTGAGAACACTGAAGCTTTCTTT. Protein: CATSTTDLENTEAFF.

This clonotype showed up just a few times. CDR3 protein: CASSKIRGPLTEAFF. In DNA form, the CDR3 reads TGTGCCAGCAGCAAAATCAGGGGCCCTTTGACTGAAGCTTTCTTT. The chain uses TRBV14 and TRBJ1-1; TRBD1 might be the D (6 bases). CDR1 and CDR2 from the germline V gene are SGHDN and FVKESK. The ends were cut back, 5 bases at V and 5 bases at J, with 18 bases in the middle. CDR3 length: 15 amino acids.

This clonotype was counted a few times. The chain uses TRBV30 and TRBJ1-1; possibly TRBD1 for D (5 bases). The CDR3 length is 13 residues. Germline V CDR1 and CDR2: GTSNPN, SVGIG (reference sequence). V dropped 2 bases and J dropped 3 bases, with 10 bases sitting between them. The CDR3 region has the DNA TGTGCCTGGAGTCGTCAGGGCGACACTGAAGCTTTCTTT. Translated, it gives CAWSRQGDTEAFF.

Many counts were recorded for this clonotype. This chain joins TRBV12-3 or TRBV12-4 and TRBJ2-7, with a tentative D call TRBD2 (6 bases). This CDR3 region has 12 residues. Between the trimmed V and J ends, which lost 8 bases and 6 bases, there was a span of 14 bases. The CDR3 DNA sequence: TGTGCCAGCGCGGTAAGGCGGGGCGAGCAGTACTTC. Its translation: CASAVRRGEQYF.

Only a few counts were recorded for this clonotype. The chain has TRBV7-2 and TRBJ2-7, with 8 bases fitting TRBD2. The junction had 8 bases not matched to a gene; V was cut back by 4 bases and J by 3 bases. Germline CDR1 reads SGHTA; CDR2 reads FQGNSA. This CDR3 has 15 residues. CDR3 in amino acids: CASSSTGTSNYEQYF. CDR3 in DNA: TGTGCCAGCAGCTCCACCGGGACTAGTAACTACGAGCAGTACTTC.

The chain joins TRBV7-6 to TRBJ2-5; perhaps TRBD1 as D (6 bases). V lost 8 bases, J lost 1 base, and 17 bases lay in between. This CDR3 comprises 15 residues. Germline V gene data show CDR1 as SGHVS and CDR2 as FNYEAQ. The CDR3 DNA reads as TGTGCCAGCTCCCTGGGGGCTGATGGCCAAGAGACCCAGTACTTC. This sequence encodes CASSLGADGQETQYF. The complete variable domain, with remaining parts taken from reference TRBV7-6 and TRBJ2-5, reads GAGVSQSPRYKVTKRGQDVALRCDPISGHVSLYWYRQALGQGPEFLTYFNYEAQQDKSGLPNDRFSAERPEGSISTLTIQRTEQRDSAMYRCASSLGADGQETQYFGPGTRLLVL.

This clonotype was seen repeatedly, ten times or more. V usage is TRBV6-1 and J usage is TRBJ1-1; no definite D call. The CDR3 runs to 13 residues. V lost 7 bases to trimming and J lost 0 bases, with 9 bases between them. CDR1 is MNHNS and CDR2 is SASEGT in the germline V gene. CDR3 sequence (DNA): TGTGCCAGCACCACCTCCGTGAACACTGAAGCTTTCTTT. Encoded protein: CASTTSVNTEAFF.

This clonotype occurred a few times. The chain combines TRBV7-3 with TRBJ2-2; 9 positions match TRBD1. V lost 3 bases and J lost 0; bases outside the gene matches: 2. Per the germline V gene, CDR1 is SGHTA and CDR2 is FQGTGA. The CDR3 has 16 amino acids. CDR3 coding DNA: TGTGCCAGCAGCTTTTGGACAGGGGCGAACACCGGGGAGCTGTTTTTT. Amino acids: CASSFWTGANTGELFF.

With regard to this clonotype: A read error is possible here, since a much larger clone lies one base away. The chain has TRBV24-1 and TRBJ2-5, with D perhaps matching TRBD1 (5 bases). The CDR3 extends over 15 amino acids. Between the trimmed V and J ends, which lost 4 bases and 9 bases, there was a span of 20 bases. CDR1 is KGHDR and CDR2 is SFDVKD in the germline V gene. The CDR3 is CATSDPRVQSEAQYF. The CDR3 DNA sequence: TGTGCCACCAGTGACCCCAGGGTGCAGAGCGAGGCCCAGTACTTC.

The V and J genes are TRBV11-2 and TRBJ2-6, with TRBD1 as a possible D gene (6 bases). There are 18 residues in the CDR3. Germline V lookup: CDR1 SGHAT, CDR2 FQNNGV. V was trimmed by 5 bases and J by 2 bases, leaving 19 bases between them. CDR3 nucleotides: TGTGCCAGCAGCCCCCGTTTAGGCAGGGGTACTGGGGCCAACGTCCTGACTTTC. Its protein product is CASSPRLGRGTGANVLTF.

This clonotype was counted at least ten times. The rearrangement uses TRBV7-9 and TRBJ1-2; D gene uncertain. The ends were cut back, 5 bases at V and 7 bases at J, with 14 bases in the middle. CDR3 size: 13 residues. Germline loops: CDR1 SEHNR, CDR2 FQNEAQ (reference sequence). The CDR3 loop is CASSPSLPLGYTF. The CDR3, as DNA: TGTGCCAGCAGCCCCTCACTTCCCCTTGGCTACACCTTC.

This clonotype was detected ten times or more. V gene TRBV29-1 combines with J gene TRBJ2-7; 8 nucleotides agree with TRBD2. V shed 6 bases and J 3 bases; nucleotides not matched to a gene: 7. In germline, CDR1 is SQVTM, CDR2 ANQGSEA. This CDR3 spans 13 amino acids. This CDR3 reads CSVTLAGLYEQYF. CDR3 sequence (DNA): TGCAGCGTGACGTTAGCGGGACTCTACGAGCAGTACTTC.

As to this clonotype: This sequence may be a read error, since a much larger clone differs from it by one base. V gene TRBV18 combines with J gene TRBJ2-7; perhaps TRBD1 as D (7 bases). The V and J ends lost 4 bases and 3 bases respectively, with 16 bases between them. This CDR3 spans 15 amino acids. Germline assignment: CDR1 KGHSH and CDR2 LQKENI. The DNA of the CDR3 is TGTGCCAGCTCACGGGGCAGGGGGGCCATCTACGAGCAGTACTTC. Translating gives CASSRGRGAIYEQYF. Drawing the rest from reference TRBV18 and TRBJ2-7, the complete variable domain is NAGVMQNPRHLVRRRGQEARLRCSPMKGHSHVYWYRQLPEEGLKFMVYLQKENIIDESGMPKERFSAEFPKEGPSILRIQQVVRGDSAAYFCASSRGRGAIYEQYFGPGTRLTVT.

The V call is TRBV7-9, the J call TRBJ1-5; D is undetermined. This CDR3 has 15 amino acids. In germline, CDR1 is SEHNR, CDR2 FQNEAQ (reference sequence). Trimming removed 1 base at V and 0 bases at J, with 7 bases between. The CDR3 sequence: CASSLVSDSNQPQHF. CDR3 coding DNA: TGTGCCAGCAGCTTAGTTTCGGATAGCAATCAGCCCCAGCATTTT.

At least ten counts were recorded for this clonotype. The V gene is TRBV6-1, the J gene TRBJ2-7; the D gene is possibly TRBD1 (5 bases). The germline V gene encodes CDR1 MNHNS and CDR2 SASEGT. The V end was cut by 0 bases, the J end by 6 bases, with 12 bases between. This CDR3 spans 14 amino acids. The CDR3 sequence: CASSEAQAQAEQYF. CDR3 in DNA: TGTGCCAGCAGTGAAGCTCAGGCACAGGCCGAGCAGTACTTC.

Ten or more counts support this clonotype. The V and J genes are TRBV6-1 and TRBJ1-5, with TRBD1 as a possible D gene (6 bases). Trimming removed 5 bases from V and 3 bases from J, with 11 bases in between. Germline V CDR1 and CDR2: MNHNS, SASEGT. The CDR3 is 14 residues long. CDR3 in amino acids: CASSHGQPNQPQHF. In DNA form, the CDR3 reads TGTGCCAGCAGTCACGGACAGCCCAATCAGCCCCAGCATTTT.

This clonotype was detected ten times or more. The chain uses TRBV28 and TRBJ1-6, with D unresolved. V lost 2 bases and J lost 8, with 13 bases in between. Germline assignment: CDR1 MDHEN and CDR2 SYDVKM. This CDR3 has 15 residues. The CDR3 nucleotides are TGTGCCAGCAGTTTAGGAGGTGGTTTTGATTCACCCCTCCACTTT. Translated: CASSLGGGFDSPLHF.

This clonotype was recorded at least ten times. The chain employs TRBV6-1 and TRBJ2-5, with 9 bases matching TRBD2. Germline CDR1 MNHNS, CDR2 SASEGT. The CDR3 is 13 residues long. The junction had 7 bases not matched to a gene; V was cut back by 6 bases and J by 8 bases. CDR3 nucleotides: TGTGCCAGCAGGCTTAGCGGGAGAGAAACCCAGTACTTC. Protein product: CASRLSGRETQYF.

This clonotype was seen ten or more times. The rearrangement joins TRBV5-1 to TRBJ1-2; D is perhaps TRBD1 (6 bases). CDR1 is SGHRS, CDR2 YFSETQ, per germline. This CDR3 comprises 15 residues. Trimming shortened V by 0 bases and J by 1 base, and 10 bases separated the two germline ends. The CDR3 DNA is TGCGCCAGCAGCTTGGGACAGGTTATTAACTATGGCTACACCTTC. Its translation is CASSLGQVINYGYTF.

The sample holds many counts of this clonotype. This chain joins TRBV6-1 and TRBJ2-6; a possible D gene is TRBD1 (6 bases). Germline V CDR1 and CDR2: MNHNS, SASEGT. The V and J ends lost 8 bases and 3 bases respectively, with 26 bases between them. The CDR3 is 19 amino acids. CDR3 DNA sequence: TGTGCCAGCCGCGCCGGTCCTAACAGGGCGAGCGGTGGGGCCAACGTCCTGACTTTC. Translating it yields CASRAGPNRASGGANVLTF.

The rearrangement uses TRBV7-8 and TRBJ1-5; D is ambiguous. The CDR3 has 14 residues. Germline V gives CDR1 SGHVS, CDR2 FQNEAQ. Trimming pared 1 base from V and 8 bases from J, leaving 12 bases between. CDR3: CASSLDVGRKPQHF. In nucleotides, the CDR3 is TGTGCCAGCAGCTTAGATGTGGGTAGGAAGCCCCAGCATTTT.

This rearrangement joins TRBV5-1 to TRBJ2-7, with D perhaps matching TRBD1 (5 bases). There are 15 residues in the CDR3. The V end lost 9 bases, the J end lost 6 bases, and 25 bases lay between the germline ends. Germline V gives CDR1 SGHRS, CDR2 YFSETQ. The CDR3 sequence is CANRPNARTDSEQYF. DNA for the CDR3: TGCGCCAACAGACCGAACGCCAGGACCGACAGCGAGCAGTACTTC.